This is a list of T cell receptor beta chains from one sample in a study of beta chain features in type 1 diabetes. Profiled with immunoSEQ multiplex PCR; TCRdb holds only in-frame clones, not every one. The sample includes about 220,000 clones, approximately 10% of them seen just once. Material: central memory CD4+ T cells from blood. These receptors all come from a man between 18 and 29 years old in good health. Each CDR3 is given with its conserved first and last residue. Each record gives: CDR3 protein, CDR3 DNA, clone size, J gene, D gene, V gene. A D gene is named only where the DNA matches it firmly. Clone size is stated in some rows and not others, as once, few, many or a class when expanded.

CDR3aa: CASSVGLAGRNEQFF
CDR3nt: TGTGCCAGCAGCGTGGGACTAGCGGGTCGGAATGAGCAGTTCTTC
abundance: few
j_gene: TRBJ2-1
d_gene: TRBD2
v_gene: TRBV7-3

CDR3aa: CASGNRRTQFF
CDR3nt: TGTGCCAGTGGGAATCGACGGACGCAGTTCTTC
abundance: .
j_gene: TRBJ2-1
d_gene: .
v_gene: TRBV6-1

CDR3aa: CASSPGTSGFRPPEQFF
CDR3nt: TGTGCCAGCAGCCCCGGGACTAGCGGGTTTCGCCCTCCTGAGCAGTTCTTC
abundance: many
j_gene: TRBJ2-1
d_gene: TRBD2
v_gene: TRBV5-4

CDR3aa: CASSFGGVRDTEAFF
CDR3nt: TGTGCCAGCAGCTTCGGAGGTGTGAGGGACACTGAAGCTTTCTTT
abundance: few
j_gene: TRBJ1-1
d_gene: .
v_gene: TRBV7-9

CDR3aa: CSVASGNTIYF
CDR3nt: TGCAGCGTTGCCTCTGGAAACACCATATATTTT
abundance: .
j_gene: TRBJ1-3
d_gene: .
v_gene: TRBV29-1

CDR3aa: CAWSPLRNTEAFF
CDR3nt: TGTGCCTGGAGTCCCTTGCGGAACACTGAAGCTTTCTTT
abundance: .
j_gene: TRBJ1-1
d_gene: .
v_gene: TRBV30

CDR3aa: CAINGDSNQPQHF
CDR3nt: TGTGCCATCAACGGGGATAGCAATCAGCCCCAGCATTTT
abundance: few
j_gene: TRBJ1-5
d_gene: .
v_gene: TRBV10-3

CDR3aa: CASSLVRGPDRDPYPFF
CDR3nt: TGTGCCAGCAGCTTGGTCAGGGGTCCTGACCGGGACCCCTATCCGTTCTTC
abundance: many
j_gene: TRBJ2-1
d_gene: .
v_gene: TRBV5-6

CDR3aa: CASSLTGVKNYGYTF
CDR3nt: TGTGCCAGCAGCTTGACAGGGGTCAAGAACTATGGCTACACCTTC
abundance: few
j_gene: TRBJ1-2
d_gene: TRBD1
v_gene: TRBV14

CDR3aa: CASSHPRGGGPLEQFF
CDR3nt: TGCGCCAGCAGCCACCCCAGGGGGGGAGGGCCCCTGGAGCAGTTCTTC
abundance: .
j_gene: TRBJ2-1
d_gene: .
v_gene: TRBV5-1

CDR3aa: CASSQPDRVEYEQYF
CDR3nt: TGCGCCAGCAGCCAACCCGACAGGGTGGAGTACGAGCAGTACTTC
abundance: .
j_gene: TRBJ2-7
d_gene: TRBD1
v_gene: TRBV5-1

CDR3aa: CASSRDREETQYF
CDR3nt: TGTGCCAGCAGCCGGGACAGGGAAGAGACCCAGTACTTC
abundance: few
j_gene: TRBJ2-5
d_gene: TRBD1
v_gene: TRBV6-1

CDR3aa: CAGTRLAGEQYF
CDR3nt: TGTGCCGGGACGCGACTAGCGGGCGAGCAGTACTTC
abundance: many
j_gene: TRBJ2-7
d_gene: TRBD2
v_gene: TRBV30

CDR3aa: CASSPPSSPRGTDTQYF
CDR3nt: TGTGCCAGCTCACCACCCTCTAGCCCCCGAGGGACAGATACGCAGTATTTT
abundance: few
j_gene: TRBJ2-3
d_gene: .
v_gene: TRBV18

CDR3aa: CASSVRGTSGSGEQFF
CDR3nt: TGTGCCAGCAGCGTCCGAGGAACTAGCGGGAGTGGTGAGCAGTTCTTC
abundance: few
j_gene: TRBJ2-1
d_gene: TRBD2
v_gene: TRBV9

CDR3aa: CASSSGLAGTDTQYF
CDR3nt: TGTGCCAGCAGCTCCGGGCTAGCGGGCACAGATACGCAGTATTTT
abundance: few
j_gene: TRBJ2-3
d_gene: TRBD2
v_gene: TRBV6-6

CDR3aa: CASGTRETQYF
CDR3nt: TGTGCCAGTGGGACCAGGGAGACCCAGTACTTC
abundance: .
j_gene: TRBJ2-5
d_gene: .
v_gene: TRBV19

CDR3aa: CASSAIAGDYNEQFF
CDR3nt: TGTGCCAGCAGTGCCATAGCGGGAGACTACAATGAGCAGTTCTTC
abundance: many
j_gene: TRBJ2-1
d_gene: TRBD2
v_gene: TRBV27

CDR3aa: CSVVPGVDEQFF
CDR3nt: TGCAGCGTTGTACCGGGGGTTGATGAGCAGTTCTTC
abundance: .
j_gene: TRBJ2-1
d_gene: .
v_gene: TRBV29-1

CDR3aa: CASSLAGHTWSGTGELFF
CDR3nt: TGTGCCAGCAGCTTAGCTGGACATACCTGGTCGGGCACCGGGGAGCTGTTTTTT
abundance: .
j_gene: TRBJ2-2
d_gene: .
v_gene: TRBV11-1

CDR3aa: CASSSNQGDWSNQPQHF
CDR3nt: TGTGCCAGCAGCTCCAACCAGGGGGACTGGAGCAATCAGCCCCAGCATTTT
abundance: few
j_gene: TRBJ1-5
d_gene: TRBD1
v_gene: TRBV7-9

CDR3aa: CASSLVARRSSYEQYF
CDR3nt: TGTGCCAGCAGCTTAGTGGCCAGGCGTAGCTCCTACGAGCAGTACTTC
abundance: few
j_gene: TRBJ2-7
d_gene: .
v_gene: TRBV7-3

CDR3aa: CASRPGSRADTQYF
CDR3nt: TGTGCCAGCAGACCCGGATCGCGGGCGGATACGCAGTATTTT
abundance: .
j_gene: TRBJ2-3
d_gene: .
v_gene: TRBV7-2

CDR3aa: CASRTGHTGELFF
CDR3nt: TGTGCCAGTAGGACAGGTCACACCGGGGAGCTGTTTTTT
abundance: few
j_gene: TRBJ2-2
d_gene: .
v_gene: TRBV19

CDR3aa: CASSRLSGVRYNEQFF
CDR3nt: TGTGCCAGCAGCCGCCTTAGCGGGGTCCGCTACAATGAGCAGTTCTTC
abundance: few
j_gene: TRBJ2-1
d_gene: TRBD2
v_gene: TRBV7-2

CDR3aa: CASSQEEGDVSDTQYF
CDR3nt: TGTGCCAGCAGCCAGGAAGAGGGGGATGTATCAGATACGCAGTATTTT
abundance: .
j_gene: TRBJ2-3
d_gene: .
v_gene: TRBV9

CDR3aa: CAWARDSSYEQYF
CDR3nt: TGTGCCTGGGCCCGGGACAGCTCCTACGAGCAGTACTTC
abundance: many
j_gene: TRBJ2-7
d_gene: TRBD1
v_gene: TRBV30

CDR3aa: CASSSSREGLDTQYF
CDR3nt: TGTGCCAGCTCCTCCTCCCGGGAGGGGCTAGATACGCAGTATTTT
abundance: .
j_gene: TRBJ2-3
d_gene: TRBD2
v_gene: TRBV18

CDR3aa: CASRSEAFETQYF
CDR3nt: TGTGCCAGCAGGTCGGAAGCATTCGAGACCCAGTACTTC
abundance: few
j_gene: TRBJ2-5
d_gene: .
v_gene: TRBV2

CDR3aa: CSVDQGVGYEQYF
CDR3nt: TGCAGCGTTGATCAGGGGGTGGGCTACGAGCAGTACTTC
abundance: .
j_gene: TRBJ2-7
d_gene: TRBD1
v_gene: TRBV29-1

CDR3aa: CASSQEASGRSQETQYF
CDR3nt: TGTGCCAGCAGCCAAGAGGCCAGCGGGAGGTCCCAAGAGACCCAGTACTTC
abundance: many
j_gene: TRBJ2-5
d_gene: TRBD2
v_gene: TRBV4-2

CDR3aa: CASSDERGDSTDTQYF
CDR3nt: TGTGCCAGCAGCGATGAGAGGGGTGATAGCACAGATACGCAGTATTTT
abundance: few
j_gene: TRBJ2-3
d_gene: .
v_gene: TRBV7-2

CDR3aa: CASRSGQHETYEQYF
CDR3nt: TGTGCCAGCAGATCGGGACAGCATGAAACCTACGAGCAGTACTTC
abundance: .
j_gene: TRBJ2-7
d_gene: TRBD1
v_gene: TRBV2

CDR3aa: CASSLMLAGEAEQFF
CDR3nt: TGTGCCAGCAGCTTAATGCTAGCGGGAGAAGCTGAGCAGTTCTTC
abundance: .
j_gene: TRBJ2-1
d_gene: TRBD2
v_gene: TRBV7-2

CDR3aa: CASSLWGQQETQYF
CDR3nt: TGTGCCAGCAGCTTGTGGGGGCAGCAAGAGACCCAGTACTTC
abundance: few
j_gene: TRBJ2-5
d_gene: .
v_gene: TRBV5-6

CDR3aa: CASSLTPPGLLQFF
CDR3nt: TGTGCCAGCAGCTTAACGCCCCCAGGCTTGTTGCAGTTCTTC
abundance: few
j_gene: TRBJ2-1
d_gene: .
v_gene: TRBV7-8

CDR3aa: CASSVAGGNEQYF
CDR3nt: TGTGCCAGCAGCGTAGCGGGAGGTAACGAGCAGTACTTC
abundance: .
j_gene: TRBJ2-7
d_gene: TRBD2
v_gene: TRBV9

CDR3aa: CASSSGTGPYEQYF
CDR3nt: TGCGCCAGCAGTTCCGGGACAGGGCCCTACGAGCAGTACTTC
abundance: .
j_gene: TRBJ2-7
d_gene: TRBD1
v_gene: TRBV5-1

CDR3aa: CASSSWLNGNEQFF
CDR3nt: TGTGCCAGCAGCTCTTGGTTGAATGGCAATGAGCAGTTCTTC
abundance: .
j_gene: TRBJ2-1
d_gene: .
v_gene: TRBV11-2

CDR3aa: CASSIPSGQETQYF
CDR3nt: TGTGCCAGCAGCATCCCTAGCGGCCAAGAGACCCAGTACTTC
abundance: few
j_gene: TRBJ2-5
d_gene: TRBD2
v_gene: TRBV7-9

CDR3aa: CASSELPAAKPLHF
CDR3nt: TGTGCCAGCAGTGAGCTGCCAGCTGCCAAACCCCTCCACTTT
abundance: many
j_gene: TRBJ1-6
d_gene: .
v_gene: TRBV25-1

CDR3aa: CASSESTVHQPQHF
CDR3nt: TGTGCCAGCAGTGAATCTACGGTACATCAGCCCCAGCATTTT
abundance: .
j_gene: TRBJ1-5
d_gene: .
v_gene: TRBV2

CDR3aa: CASSVQGALNTEAFF
CDR3nt: TGTGCCAGCAGCGTACAGGGGGCCTTGAACACTGAAGCTTTCTTT
abundance: .
j_gene: TRBJ1-1
d_gene: TRBD1
v_gene: TRBV9

CDR3aa: CSVAQGRTEAFF
CDR3nt: TGCAGCGTTGCCCAGGGGCGTACTGAAGCTTTCTTT
abundance: many
j_gene: TRBJ1-1
d_gene: .
v_gene: TRBV29-1

CDR3aa: CASSRRELSTDTQYF
CDR3nt: TGTGCCAGCAGCCGGCGGGAGCTTAGCACAGATACGCAGTATTTT
abundance: .
j_gene: TRBJ2-3
d_gene: TRBD2
v_gene: TRBV7-2

CDR3aa: CASSSPALSYEQYF
CDR3nt: TGTGCCAGCAGCTCGCCGGCTCTCTCCTACGAGCAGTACTTC
abundance: few
j_gene: TRBJ2-7
d_gene: .
v_gene: TRBV28

CDR3aa: CASSQNRDGYTF
CDR3nt: TGTGCCAGCAGCCAAAACAGGGATGGCTACACCTTC
abundance: few
j_gene: TRBJ1-2
d_gene: .
v_gene: TRBV7-2

CDR3aa: CASSLTGRGGPSWNEQFF
CDR3nt: TGTGCCAGCAGTTTAACCGGCCGCGGAGGGCCCTCGTGGAATGAGCAGTTCTTC
abundance: few
j_gene: TRBJ2-1
d_gene: .
v_gene: TRBV27

CDR3aa: CASSLRGSGNQPQHF
CDR3nt: TGTGCCAGCAGCCTGCGAGGGAGTGGCAATCAGCCCCAGCATTTT
abundance: few
j_gene: TRBJ1-5
d_gene: .
v_gene: TRBV6-5

CDR3aa: CASSDGTAHQPQHF
CDR3nt: TGCGCCAGCAGCGACGGGACAGCACATCAGCCCCAGCATTTT
abundance: .
j_gene: TRBJ1-5
d_gene: TRBD1
v_gene: TRBV5-1

CDR3aa: CASSLPLAGASPLTQYF
CDR3nt: TGTGCCAGCAGCTTACCCCTAGCGGGAGCCTCCCCACTTACGCAGTATTTT
abundance: few
j_gene: TRBJ2-3
d_gene: TRBD2
v_gene: TRBV11-2

CDR3aa: CASSYPSGQQETQYF
CDR3nt: TGTGCCAGCAGTTACCCCTCGGGACAGCAAGAGACCCAGTACTTC
abundance: few
j_gene: TRBJ2-5
d_gene: TRBD1
v_gene: TRBV6-6

CDR3aa: CASGRGGATDTQYF
CDR3nt: TGTGCCAGCGGCCGCGGGGGGGCGACAGATACGCAGTATTTT
abundance: few
j_gene: TRBJ2-3
d_gene: TRBD2
v_gene: TRBV5-4